This T cell receptor beta chain was obtained from a study of OX40 agonist ivuxolimab in advanced cancers. Study at large: Patients assigned to dose escalation were diagnosed with hepatocellular carcinoma, melanoma, renal cell or head and neck cancer. Three partial responders included one hepatocellular carcinoma patient and two cutaneous melanoma patients. Study-wide results and limits: Mean expanded clone counts were higher in CD8+ than CD4+ T cells.

A remark on this clone: Its specificity is not known.

The CDR3 runs to 15 residues. V lost 0 bases and J 4 bases, leaving 10 bases between the germline ends. The V gene's germline CDR1 is KGHSH and CDR2 LQKENI. Autoimmune disease history or systemic immunosuppression barred patients. Clones were sequenced by immunoSEQ multiplex PCR, and TCRdb holds only the in-frame ones, with some missing. The profile covers 35,000 to 45,000 clones, with about 86% appearing a single time and about an eighth taken by the ten largest. V usage is TRBV18 and J usage is TRBJ1-3; D is undetermined. This sequence originates from an adult with an advanced solid tumor such as melanoma, head and neck, liver or kidney cancer. This sample comprised CD4+ or CD8+ T cells sorted from blood, obtained in a trial of the OX40 agonist ivuxolimab. The CDR3 nucleotides are TGTGCCAGCTCACCACCGAGCAGTGACGGAAACACCATATATTTT. This translates into CASSPPSSDGNTIYF.